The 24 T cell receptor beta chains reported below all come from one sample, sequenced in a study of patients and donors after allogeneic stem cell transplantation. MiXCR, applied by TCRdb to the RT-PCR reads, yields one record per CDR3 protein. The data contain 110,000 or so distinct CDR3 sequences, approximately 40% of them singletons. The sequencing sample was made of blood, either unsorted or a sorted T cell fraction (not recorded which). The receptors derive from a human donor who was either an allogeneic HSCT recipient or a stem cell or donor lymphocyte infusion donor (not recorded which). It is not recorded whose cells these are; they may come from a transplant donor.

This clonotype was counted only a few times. CDR3 coding DNA: TGCGCCAGCAGACCGGCCATCGGTGAAAAACTGTTTTTT. It yields the protein CASRPAIGEKLFF. The chain is built from TRBV5-1 and TRBJ1-4; the D is unclear. Trimming left V 5 bases short and J 7 bases short, with 12 bases between. There are 13 residues in the CDR3. In germline, CDR1 is SGHRS, CDR2 YFSETQ.

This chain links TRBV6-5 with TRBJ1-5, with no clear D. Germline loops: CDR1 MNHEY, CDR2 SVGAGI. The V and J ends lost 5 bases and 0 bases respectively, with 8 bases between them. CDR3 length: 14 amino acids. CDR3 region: CASSPWGSNQPQHF. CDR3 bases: TGTGCCAGCAGTCCCTGGGGTAGCAATCAGCCCCAGCATTTT.

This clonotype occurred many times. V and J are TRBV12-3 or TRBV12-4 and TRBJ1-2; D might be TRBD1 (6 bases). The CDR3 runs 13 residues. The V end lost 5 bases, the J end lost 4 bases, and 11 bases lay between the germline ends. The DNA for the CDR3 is TGTGCCAGCAGTCCAGACAGGACCTATGGCTACACCTTC. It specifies CASSPDRTYGYTF.

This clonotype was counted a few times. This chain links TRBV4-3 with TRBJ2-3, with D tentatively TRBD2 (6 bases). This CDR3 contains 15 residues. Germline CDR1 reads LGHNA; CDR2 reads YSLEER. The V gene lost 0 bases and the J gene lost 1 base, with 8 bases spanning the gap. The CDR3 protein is CASSQDTGGTDTQYF. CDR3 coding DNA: TGCGCCAGCAGCCAAGATACGGGGGGCACAGATACGCAGTATTTT.

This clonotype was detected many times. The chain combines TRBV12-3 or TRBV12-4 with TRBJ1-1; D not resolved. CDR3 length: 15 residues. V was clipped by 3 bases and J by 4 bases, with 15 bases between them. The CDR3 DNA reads TGTGCCAGCAGTTTTTGGGCGGGGAGATCCACTGAAGCTTTCTTT. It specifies CASSFWAGRSTEAFF.

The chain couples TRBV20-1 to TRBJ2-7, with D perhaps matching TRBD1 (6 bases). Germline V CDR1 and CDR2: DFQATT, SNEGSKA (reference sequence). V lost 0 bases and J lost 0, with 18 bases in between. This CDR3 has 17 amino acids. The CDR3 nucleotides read TGCAGTGCTAGAGATCAAATTTCGGGACACGGCTCCTACGAGCAGTACTTC. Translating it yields CSARDQISGHGSYEQYF.

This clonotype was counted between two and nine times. The CDR3 nucleotides are TGTGCCAGCAGCTTCCTATTCACAGATACGCAGTATTTT. Protein sequence: CASSFLFTDTQYF. The gene calls are TRBV7-9 and TRBJ2-3; D is undetermined. Trimming took off 3 bases at V and 2 bases at J, with 6 bases between the two ends. Germline CDR1 reads SEHNR; CDR2 reads FQNEAQ (reference sequence). CDR3 size: 13 residues.

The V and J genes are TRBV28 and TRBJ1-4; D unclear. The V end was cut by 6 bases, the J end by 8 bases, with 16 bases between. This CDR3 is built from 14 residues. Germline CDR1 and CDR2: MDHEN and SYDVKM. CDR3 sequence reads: CASRHRYEGEKLFF. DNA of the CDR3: TGTGCCAGCAGACACAGATACGAGGGAGAAAAACTGTTTTTT. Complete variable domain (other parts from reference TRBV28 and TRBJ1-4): DVKVTQSSRYLVKRTGEKVFLECVQDMDHENMFWYRQDPGLGLRLIYFSYDVKMKEKGDIPEGYSVSREKKERFSLILESASTNQTSMYLCASRHRYEGEKLFFGSGTQLSVL.

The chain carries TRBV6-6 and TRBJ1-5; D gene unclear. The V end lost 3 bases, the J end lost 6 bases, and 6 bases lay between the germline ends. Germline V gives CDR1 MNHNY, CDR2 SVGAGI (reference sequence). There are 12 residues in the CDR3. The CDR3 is CASSYPGQPQHF. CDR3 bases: TGTGCCAGCAGTTATCCAGGTCAGCCCCAGCATTTT.

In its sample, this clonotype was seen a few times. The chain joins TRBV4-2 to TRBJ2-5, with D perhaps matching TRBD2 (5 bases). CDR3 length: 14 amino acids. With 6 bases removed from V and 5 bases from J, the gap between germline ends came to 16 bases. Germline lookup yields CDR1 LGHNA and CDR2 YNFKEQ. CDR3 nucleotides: TGTGCCAGCAGTCCGACGTCGGGGTCGGAGACCCAGTACTTC. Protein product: CASSPTSGSETQYF.

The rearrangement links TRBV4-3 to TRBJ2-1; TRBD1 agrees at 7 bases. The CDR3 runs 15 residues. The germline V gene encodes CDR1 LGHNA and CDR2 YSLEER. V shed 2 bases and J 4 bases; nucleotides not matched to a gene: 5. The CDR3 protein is CASSQPGQSYNEQFF. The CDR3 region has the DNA TGCGCCAGCAGCCAACCGGGACAGAGTTACAATGAGCAGTTCTTC.

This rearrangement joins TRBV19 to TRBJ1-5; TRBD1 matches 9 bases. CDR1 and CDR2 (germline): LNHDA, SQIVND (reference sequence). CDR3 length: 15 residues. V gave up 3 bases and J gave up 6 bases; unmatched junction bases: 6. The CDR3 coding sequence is TGTGCCAGTAGTATGGACAGGGGTTGGAGTCAGCCCCAGCATTTT. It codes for CASSMDRGWSQPQHF.

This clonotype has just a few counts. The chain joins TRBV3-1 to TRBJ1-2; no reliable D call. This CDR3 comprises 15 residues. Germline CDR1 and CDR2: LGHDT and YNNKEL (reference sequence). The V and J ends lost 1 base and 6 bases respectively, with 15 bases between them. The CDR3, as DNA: TGTGCCAGCAGCCAAGTAATTAGAGCACCGCATGGCTACACCTTC. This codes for CASSQVIRAPHGYTF.

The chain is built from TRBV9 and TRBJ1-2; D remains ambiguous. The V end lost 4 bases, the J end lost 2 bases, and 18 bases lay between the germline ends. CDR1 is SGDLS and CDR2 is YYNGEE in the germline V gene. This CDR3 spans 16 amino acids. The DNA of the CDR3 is TGTGCCAGCAGCACACCCGCATTGGGAGAAAACTATGGCTACACCTTC. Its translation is CASSTPALGENYGYTF.

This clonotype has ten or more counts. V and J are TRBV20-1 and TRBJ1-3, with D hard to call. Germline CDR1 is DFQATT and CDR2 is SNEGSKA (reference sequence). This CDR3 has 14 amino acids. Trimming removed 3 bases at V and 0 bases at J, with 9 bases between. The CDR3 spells CSASKADSGNTIYF. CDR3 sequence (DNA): TGCAGTGCTAGTAAAGCAGACTCTGGAAACACCATATATTTT.

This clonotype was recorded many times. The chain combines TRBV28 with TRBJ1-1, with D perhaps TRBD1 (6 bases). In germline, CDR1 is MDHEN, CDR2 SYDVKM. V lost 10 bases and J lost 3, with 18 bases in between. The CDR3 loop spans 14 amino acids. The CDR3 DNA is TGTGCCACCCACCTAGACAGGTATCACACTGAAGCTTTCTTT. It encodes CATHLDRYHTEAFF. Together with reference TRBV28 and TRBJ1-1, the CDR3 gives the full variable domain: DVKVTQSSRYLVKRTGEKVFLECVQDMDHENMFWYRQDPGLGLRLIYFSYDVKMKEKGDIPEGYSVSREKKERFSLILESASTNQTSMYLCATHLDRYHTEAFFGQGTRLTVV.

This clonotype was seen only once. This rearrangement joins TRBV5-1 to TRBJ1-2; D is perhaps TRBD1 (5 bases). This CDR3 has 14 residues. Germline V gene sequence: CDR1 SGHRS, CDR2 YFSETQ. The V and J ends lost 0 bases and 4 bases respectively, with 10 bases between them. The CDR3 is CASSLVGALYGYTF. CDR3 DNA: TGCGCCAGCAGCTTGGTTGGGGCCCTCTATGGCTACACCTTC.

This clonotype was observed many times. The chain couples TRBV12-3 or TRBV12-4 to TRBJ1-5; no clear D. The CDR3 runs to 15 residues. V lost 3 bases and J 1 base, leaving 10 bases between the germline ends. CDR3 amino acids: CASSFKGGSNQPQHF. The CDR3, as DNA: TGTGCCAGCAGTTTTAAGGGTGGGAGCAATCAGCCCCAGCATTTT.

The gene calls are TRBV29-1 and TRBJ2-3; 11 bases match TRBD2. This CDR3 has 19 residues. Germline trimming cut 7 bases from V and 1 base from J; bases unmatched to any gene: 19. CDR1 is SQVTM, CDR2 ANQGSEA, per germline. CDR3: CSAPDRGRPGLAGTDTQYF. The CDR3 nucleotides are TGCAGCGCTCCCGACCGAGGACGTCCGGGACTAGCGGGCACAGATACGCAGTATTTT.

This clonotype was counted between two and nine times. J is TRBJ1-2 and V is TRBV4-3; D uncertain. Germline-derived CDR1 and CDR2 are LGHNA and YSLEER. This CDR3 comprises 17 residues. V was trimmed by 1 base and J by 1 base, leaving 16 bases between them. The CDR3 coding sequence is TGCGCCAGCAGCCAAGCGGTCTCCCTCCCCTTTAACTATGGCTACACCTTC. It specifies CASSQAVSLPFNYGYTF.

Here the CDR3 reads CASSYSKGDTGELFF. CDR3 DNA: TGTGCCAGCAGTTACTCGAAGGGGGACACCGGGGAGCTGTTTTTT. The chain joins TRBV6-6 to TRBJ2-2; D possibly corresponds to TRBD1 (6 bases). Trimming cost V 0 bases and J 3 bases, with 8 bases left between them. Germline loops: CDR1 MNHNY, CDR2 SVGAGI (reference sequence). CDR3 length: 15 amino acids.

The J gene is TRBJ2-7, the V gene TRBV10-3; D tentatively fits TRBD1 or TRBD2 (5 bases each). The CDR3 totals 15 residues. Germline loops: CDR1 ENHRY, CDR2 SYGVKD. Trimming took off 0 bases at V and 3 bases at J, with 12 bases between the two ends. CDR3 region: CAISESGAGSYEQYF. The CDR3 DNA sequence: TGTGCCATCAGTGAGTCTGGGGCAGGGAGCTACGAGCAGTACTTC.

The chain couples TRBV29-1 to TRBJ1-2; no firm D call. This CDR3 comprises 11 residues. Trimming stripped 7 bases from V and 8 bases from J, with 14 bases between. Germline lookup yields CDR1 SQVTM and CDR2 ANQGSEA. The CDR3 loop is CSAERMPGYTF. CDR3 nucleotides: TGCAGCGCCGAACGGATGCCAGGCTACACCTTC.

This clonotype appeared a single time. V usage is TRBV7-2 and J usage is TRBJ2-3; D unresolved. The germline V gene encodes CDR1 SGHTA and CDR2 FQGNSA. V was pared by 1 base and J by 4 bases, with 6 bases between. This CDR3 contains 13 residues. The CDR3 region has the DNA TGTGCCAGCAGCTTAGAGTACCCAGATACGCAGTATTTT. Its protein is CASSLEYPDTQYF.